This entry describes one T cell receptor (beta chain). Per the original data handling: Using reference gene primer amplification, nucleated cell counts were estimated. Here immunoSEQ multiplex PCR was the method, and the copy in TCRdb shows in-frame clones only, minus some. The V and J calls and clone size were taken over from that table, and D and trimming were inferred from the DNA. The sample holds about 200,000 clones; roughly 81% are singletons and the top ten take approximately 8.1%. V shed 0 bases, J shed 5 bases, and the junction held 6 bases outside the gene matches. The CDR3 extends over 16 amino acids. The germline V gene has CDR1 SGHVS and CDR2 FQNEAQ. The entry originates in a study of blood T cell repertoires in COVID-19. The wider study: The United States, Italy and Spain provided the acute and convalescent COVID-19 samples. T cells, B-cell-depleted T cells, or PBMCs provided the cDNA or gDNA that served as material.

The clonotype comes from a woman between 45 and 65 years old with active or convalescent COVID-19. The source material was peripheral blood. This chain links TRBV7-8 with TRBJ2-2; TRBD1 agrees at 7 bases. This CDR3 is CASSLAFRQGTGELFF. The CDR3 nucleotides read TGTGCCAGCAGCTTAGCATTTAGACAGGGAACCGGGGAGCTGTTTTTT.